The sample holds a few counts of the clone carrying this TCR beta chain. Its antigen is undetermined. The data belong to a study of metastatic and nonmetastatic thyroid tumors. Study results and caveats: According to reports, the diversity of TCR beta was significantly higher in malignant thyroid tumors than in benign nodules, and this held in both blood and tumor samples.

Thyroid surgery was preceded by no treatment in any patient. TCRdb used MiXCR to call clones anew from the PCR reads. Of around 14,000 clones listed, about 25% were seen once; the top ten hold 7.5% to 8.5%. Trimming removed 4 bases from V and 5 bases from J, with 9 bases in between. The CDR3 is made up of 14 amino acids. Germline V CDR1 and CDR2: ENHRY, SYGVKD. This chain connects TRBV10-3 to TRBJ1-6; possible D gene TRBD1, 6 bases. The sequence derives from a female donor with papillary thyroid cancer or a benign thyroid nodule (not recorded which). Some clones in this sample may be carry-over from other donors' samples. The sample taken for sequencing was blood. CDR3 in DNA: TGTGCCATCAGTGTTACAGGGAATAATTCACCCCTCCACTTT. Its translation is CAISVTGNNSPLHF.